Following are 7 T cell receptor beta chains from one sample sequenced in a study of cytomegalovirus exposure and HLA in healthy donors. In the PCR, 60 Vbeta and 13 Jbeta primers were used. Profiled with immunoSEQ multiplex PCR; TCRdb holds only in-frame clones, not every one. The table lists some 90,000 clones, about three quarters of them singletons. Sequencing used PBMCs. The receptor set was obtained from a boy between 10 and 17 years old in good health and CMV-seronegative.

The genes are TRBV10-3 and TRBJ1-5; 7 positions agree with TRBD1. The germline CDR1 and CDR2 sequences are ENHRY and SYGVKD. This CDR3 is built from 14 residues. Germline trimming cut 11 bases from V and 6 bases from J; bases unmatched to any gene: 13. In DNA, the CDR3 is TGTGCCTCCTCCAGGGGGTATTTGGCTCAGCCCCAGCATTTT. Its protein product is CASSRGYLAQPQHF.

This sequence joins TRBV7-6 and TRBJ2-6; unclear D gene. V lost 5 bases and J 8 bases, leaving 16 bases between the germline ends. The CDR3 spans 15 residues. Germline loops: CDR1 SGHVS, CDR2 FNYEAQ. Here the CDR3 reads CASSLGDPGSNVLTF. The CDR3 region has the DNA TGTGCCAGCAGCCTCGGAGACCCTGGATCCAACGTCCTGACTTTC.

The chain has TRBV6-1 and TRBJ2-7; TRBD1 matches at 9 bases. With V trimmed by 7 bases and J by 3 bases, 7 bases remained unmatched. Looked up from germline, CDR1 is MNHNS and CDR2 is SASEGT. There are 14 residues in the CDR3. The CDR3 DNA reads TGTGCCAGCAAAAGGACAGGGGCCCACTACGAGCAGTACTTC. Its protein is CASKRTGAHYEQYF.

This chain uses TRBV10-1 with TRBJ1-3; D is undetermined. The ends were cut back, 8 bases at V and 4 bases at J, with 15 bases in the middle. Looked up from germline, CDR1 is WNHNN and CDR2 is SYGVQD (reference sequence). The CDR3 is 14 residues long. DNA of the CDR3: TGCGCCAGCGCTAAACGCGGGGTGGGAAACACCATATATTTT. Protein: CASAKRGVGNTIYF.

This chain links TRBV29-1 with TRBJ2-2, with D uncertain. V was cut by 5 bases and J by 7 bases, with 11 bases left in between. Per the germline V gene, CDR1 is SQVTM and CDR2 is ANQGSEA. This CDR3 region has 12 residues. CDR3 region: CSVLSGGGELFF. CDR3 nucleotide sequence: TGCAGCGTTTTGTCGGGTGGCGGGGAGCTGTTTTTT.

The chain carries TRBV11-2 and TRBJ2-7; a possible D gene is TRBD1 (5 bases). This CDR3 is built from 13 residues. The germline gives CDR1 SGHAT, CDR2 FQNNGV. The V and J ends lost 6 bases and 4 bases respectively, with 13 bases between them. CDR3 sequence: CASSPTTEYEQYF. CDR3 nucleotide sequence: TGTGCCAGCAGTCCTACGACAGAATACGAGCAGTACTTC.

The rearrangement uses TRBV7-6 and TRBJ2-1; D uncertain. The ends were cut back, 5 bases at V and 1 base at J, with 15 bases in the middle. Germline CDR1 reads SGHVS; CDR2 reads FNYEAQ. The CDR3 spans 16 residues. CDR3 in amino acids: CASSRSGQWSYNEQFF. The CDR3 nucleotides are TGTGCCAGCAGCCGATCAGGCCAATGGTCCTACAATGAGCAGTTCTTC.